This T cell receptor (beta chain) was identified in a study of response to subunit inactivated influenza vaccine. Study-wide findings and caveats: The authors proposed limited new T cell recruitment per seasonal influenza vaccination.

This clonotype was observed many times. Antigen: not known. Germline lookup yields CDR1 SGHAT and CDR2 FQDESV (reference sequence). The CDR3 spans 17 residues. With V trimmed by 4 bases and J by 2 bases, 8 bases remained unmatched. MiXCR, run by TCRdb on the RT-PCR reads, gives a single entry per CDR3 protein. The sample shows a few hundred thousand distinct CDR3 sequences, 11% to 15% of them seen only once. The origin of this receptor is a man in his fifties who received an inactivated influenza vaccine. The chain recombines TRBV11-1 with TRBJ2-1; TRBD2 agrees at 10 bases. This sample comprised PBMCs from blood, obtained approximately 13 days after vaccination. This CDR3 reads CASSWLAGVGPYNEQFF. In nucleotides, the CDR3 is TGTGCCAGCAGCTGGCTAGCGGGAGTTGGGCCCTACAATGAGCAGTTCTTC.